This record looks at one T cell receptor beta chain sequence and its context. Original data processing: Reference gene primer amplification yielded estimated nucleated cell counts. The repertoire was sequenced with immunoSEQ multiplex PCR; TCRdb's copy has only in-frame clones and lacks some. V and J calls and clone size are those listed in that table; D and trimming were worked out from the DNA. The sample comprises around 100,000 clones, about 87% of which are singletons, and around 14% rests with the top ten. The data stem from a study of blood T cell repertoires in COVID-19. In the study overall: Samples of COVID-19 (acute and convalescent) were obtained from the United States, Italy and Spain. PBMCs, B-cell-depleted T cells, or T cells provided the cDNA or gDNA that made up the material.

CDR3 length equals 13 residues. Germline CDR1 and CDR2: LNHDA and SQIVND (reference sequence). The sample comprised peripheral blood. This chain uses TRBV19 with TRBJ1-1; D might be TRBD1 (6 bases). This TCR came from a man aged 45 to 65 with acute or convalescent COVID-19. The CDR3 sequence: CASRDTLNTEAFF. In DNA form, the CDR3 reads TGTGCTAGCAGGGACACCTTGAACACTGAAGCTTTCTTT.